This paragraph reports one TCR beta chain. Its antigen is currently unknown. The source of the sample is a study of human CD8 memory T cell subsets. Study results and limitations: Chao1-based estimation suggested that stem-like memory T cells exhibit greater diversity than precursor exhausted T cells.

The CDR3 has 14 amino acids. From germline, CDR1 is MDHEN and CDR2 SYDVKM. Researchers made TCR beta libraries via UMI-labeled 5' RACE. After re-calling the 5' RACE reads, TCRdb lists one entry per CDR3 protein, DNA absent. The table lists 9,900 or so distinct CDR3 sequences. The sequenced material came from CD8+ stem-like memory T cells (TSCM and TCM) sorted from PBMCs. Subset here: stem-like memory CD8 T cells (TSTEM), CCR7+ PD-1- TIGIT-. This receptor was identified in a human donor in good health. The gene calls are TRBV28 and TRBJ2-7; TCRdb's assignment of TRBD2 cannot be checked, as there is no DNA. CDR3 loop: CASRLAGNSYEQYF.